The rows below give T cell receptor beta chains drawn from one sample of a study of control samples from healthy donors and cancer patients. The protocol was immunoSEQ multiplex PCR, while the TCRdb copy is restricted to in-frame clones and leaves out a portion. This repertoire shows fewer than 200,000 clones, 93% found once; its top ten account for roughly 4.3%. Material for sequencing was blood. These receptors all stem from a woman aged 60-75 years in good health. Each CDR3 is given without its conserved first and last residue. The D gene is left open where the match is weak.

J gene: TRBJ1-2
D gene: NA
CDR3 length: 10
V gene: TRBV4-3
CDR3 protein: ASSQDYYGYT

J gene: TRBJ1-2
D gene: NA
CDR3 length: 11
V gene: TRBV12-3/TRBV12-4
CDR3 protein: ASSGDWGYGYT

J gene: TRBJ1-1
D gene: NA
CDR3 length: 11
V gene: TRBV10-3
CDR3 protein: AISEAGATEAF

J gene: TRBJ2-7
D gene: TRBD1
CDR3 length: 13
V gene: TRBV13
CDR3 protein: ASSFRQGAIYEQY

J gene: TRBJ1-6
D gene: NA
CDR3 length: 13
V gene: TRBV5-1
CDR3 protein: ASSLLGINNSPLH

J gene: TRBJ1-2
D gene: TRBD1
CDR3 length: 14
V gene: TRBV15
CDR3 protein: ATSRDRQGALGGYT

J gene: TRBJ1-4
D gene: NA
CDR3 length: 14
V gene: TRBV6-2/TRBV6-3
CDR3 protein: ASSYSRTASEEKLF

J gene: TRBJ1-2
D gene: NA
CDR3 length: 15
V gene: TRBV4-3
CDR3 protein: ASSQDAVGGPNYGYT

J gene: TRBJ1-2
D gene: NA
CDR3 length: 11
V gene: TRBV19
CDR3 protein: ASISTLNYGYT

J gene: TRBJ2-3
D gene: NA
CDR3 length: 11
V gene: TRBV10-3
CDR3 protein: AISGPGTDTQY

J gene: TRBJ2-1
D gene: TRBD2
CDR3 length: 16
V gene: TRBV5-5
CDR3 protein: ASSFLVLAGGSYNEQF

J gene: TRBJ2-1
D gene: NA
CDR3 length: 9
V gene: TRBV2
CDR3 protein: ASTTDNEQF

J gene: TRBJ2-4
D gene: NA
CDR3 length: 15
V gene: TRBV7-2
CDR3 protein: ASSPNQPGEGRNIQY

J gene: TRBJ1-2
D gene: TRBD1
CDR3 length: 12
V gene: TRBV7-2
CDR3 protein: ASSFSGQGPGYT

J gene: TRBJ1-5
D gene: TRBD1
CDR3 length: 14
V gene: TRBV2
CDR3 protein: ARRQGDTESNQPQH

J gene: TRBJ1-2
D gene: NA
CDR3 length: 12
V gene: TRBV9
CDR3 protein: ASSVATANYGYT

J gene: TRBJ2-7
D gene: NA
CDR3 length: 12
V gene: TRBV29-1
CDR3 protein: RVWGTGHSYVQY

J gene: TRBJ2-1
D gene: NA
CDR3 length: 13
V gene: TRBV7-2
CDR3 protein: ASSLLAGPYNEQF

J gene: TRBJ2-7
D gene: NA
CDR3 length: 13
V gene: TRBV7-7
CDR3 protein: ASSLGGTASYEQY

J gene: TRBJ2-2
D gene: NA
CDR3 length: 11
V gene: TRBV6-5
CDR3 protein: ASRPDLTGELF

J gene: TRBJ2-7
D gene: NA
CDR3 length: 12
V gene: TRBV4-3
CDR3 protein: ASSQNRQDYEQY

J gene: TRBJ2-5
D gene: TRBD1
CDR3 length: 12
V gene: TRBV6-6
CDR3 protein: ASSSQGAVETQY

J gene: TRBJ1-1
D gene: NA
CDR3 length: 11
V gene: TRBV10-2
CDR3 protein: ASSDWSQEEAF

J gene: TRBJ2-2
D gene: NA
CDR3 length: 12
V gene: TRBV24-1
CDR3 protein: ATGGSLNTGELF

J gene: TRBJ1-4
D gene: NA
CDR3 length: 13
V gene: TRBV13
CDR3 protein: ASSSQTGPNEKLF

J gene: TRBJ2-1
D gene: TRBD2
CDR3 length: 13
V gene: TRBV7-2
CDR3 protein: ASSPSGGTYNEQF

J gene: TRBJ2-6
D gene: NA
CDR3 length: 11
V gene: TRBV2
CDR3 protein: ASSVSGANVLT

J gene: TRBJ1-2
D gene: NA
CDR3 length: 11
V gene: TRBV4-3
CDR3 protein: ASSQEKGYGYT

J gene: TRBJ2-7
D gene: TRBD1
CDR3 length: 13
V gene: TRBV19
CDR3 protein: ASSLGQGSSYEQY

J gene: TRBJ2-5
D gene: NA
CDR3 length: 10
V gene: TRBV7-8
CDR3 protein: ASSFNRETQY

J gene: TRBJ1-1
D gene: TRBD1
CDR3 length: 13
V gene: TRBV19
CDR3 protein: ASSMGQGMNTEAF

J gene: TRBJ1-1
D gene: NA
CDR3 length: 11
V gene: TRBV6-1
CDR3 protein: ASSSRGNTEAF

J gene: TRBJ2-2
D gene: TRBD2
CDR3 length: 16
V gene: TRBV7-3
CDR3 protein: ASSLRPTSGGNTGELF

J gene: TRBJ1-2
D gene: NA
CDR3 length: 13
V gene: TRBV6-2/TRBV6-3
CDR3 protein: ASNYPPGLNYGYT

J gene: TRBJ1-1
D gene: TRBD1
CDR3 length: 14
V gene: TRBV6-6
CDR3 protein: ASSPPTGALNTEAF

J gene: TRBJ2-1
D gene: NA
CDR3 length: 14
V gene: TRBV5-1
CDR3 protein: ASSSPGGGPYNEQF

J gene: TRBJ1-6
D gene: NA
CDR3 length: 14
V gene: TRBV20-1
CDR3 protein: SASLAGTGYNSPLH

J gene: TRBJ1-1
D gene: NA
CDR3 length: 11
V gene: TRBV7-2
CDR3 protein: ASSSRGGNGAF

J gene: TRBJ2-3
D gene: TRBD2
CDR3 length: 14
V gene: TRBV5-1
CDR3 protein: ATSRRLAGEGDTQY

J gene: TRBJ1-1
D gene: TRBD1
CDR3 length: 12
V gene: TRBV10-1
CDR3 protein: ASSTGGRNTEAF

J gene: TRBJ1-5
D gene: TRBD1
CDR3 length: 13
V gene: TRBV7-2
CDR3 protein: ASSQLGQGGQPQH

J gene: TRBJ2-7
D gene: TRBD2
CDR3 length: 13
V gene: TRBV28
CDR3 protein: ATRRSGGSSYEQY

J gene: TRBJ1-2
D gene: NA
CDR3 length: 14
V gene: TRBV19
CDR3 protein: ASSAGALTTNYGYT

J gene: TRBJ1-5
D gene: NA
CDR3 length: 11
V gene: TRBV20-1
CDR3 protein: SASFEINQPQH

J gene: TRBJ1-3
D gene: NA
CDR3 length: 13
V gene: TRBV5-1
CDR3 protein: ASSLFTAEGNTIY

J gene: TRBJ2-2
D gene: NA
CDR3 length: 13
V gene: TRBV19
CDR3 protein: ASSITGGNTGELF

J gene: TRBJ2-7
D gene: TRBD1
CDR3 length: 15
V gene: TRBV2
CDR3 protein: ASSEVEGDRGFDEQY

J gene: TRBJ1-5
D gene: TRBD1
CDR3 length: 13
V gene: TRBV5-4
CDR3 protein: ASSLGQGGNQPQH

J gene: TRBJ2-3
D gene: TRBD1
CDR3 length: 11
V gene: TRBV28
CDR3 protein: ASNRQGGDTQY

J gene: TRBJ1-2
D gene: NA
CDR3 length: 12
V gene: TRBV11-2
CDR3 protein: ASSGQLANYGYT

J gene: TRBJ1-2
D gene: NA
CDR3 length: 11
V gene: TRBV11-2
CDR3 protein: ASRTGAFGGYT

J gene: TRBJ2-5
D gene: NA
CDR3 length: 14
V gene: TRBV5-8
CDR3 protein: ASSLGRIRGTETQY

J gene: TRBJ1-5
D gene: NA
CDR3 length: 13
V gene: TRBV7-2
CDR3 protein: ASSLLLGGDQPQH